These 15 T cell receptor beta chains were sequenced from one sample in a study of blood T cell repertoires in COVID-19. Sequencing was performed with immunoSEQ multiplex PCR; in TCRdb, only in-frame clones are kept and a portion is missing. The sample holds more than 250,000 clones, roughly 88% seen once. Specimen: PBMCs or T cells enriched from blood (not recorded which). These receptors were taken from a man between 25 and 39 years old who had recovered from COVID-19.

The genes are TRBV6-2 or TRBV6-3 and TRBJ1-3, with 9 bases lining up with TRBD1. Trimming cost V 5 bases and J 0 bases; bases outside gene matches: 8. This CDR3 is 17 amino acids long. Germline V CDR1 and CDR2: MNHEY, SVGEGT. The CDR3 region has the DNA TGTGCCAGCAGTCGGATCGGGACAGGGCTCTCTGGAAACACCATATATTTT. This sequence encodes CASSRIGTGLSGNTIYF.

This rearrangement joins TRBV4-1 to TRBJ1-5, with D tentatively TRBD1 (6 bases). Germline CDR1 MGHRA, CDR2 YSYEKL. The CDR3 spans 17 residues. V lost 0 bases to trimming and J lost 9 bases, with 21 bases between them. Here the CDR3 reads CASSQERGIGLHRPQHF. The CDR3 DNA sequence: TGCGCCAGCAGCCAAGAGAGGGGGATTGGGCTTCATCGGCCCCAGCATTTT.

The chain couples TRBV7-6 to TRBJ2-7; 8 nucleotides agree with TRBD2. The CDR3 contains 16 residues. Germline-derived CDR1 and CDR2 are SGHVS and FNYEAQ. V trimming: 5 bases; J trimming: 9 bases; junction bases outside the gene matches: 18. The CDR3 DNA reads TGTGCCAGCAGCCCACGGGGAGGCGGGGGGTACTTAGGGCAGTACTTC. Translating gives CASSPRGGGGYLGQYF.

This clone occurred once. The CDR3 loop reads CASSYGLEQYF. DNA of the CDR3: TGCGCCAGCAGCTACGGACTGGAACAGTACTTC. The chain joins TRBV5-1 to TRBJ2-5; possible D gene TRBD2, 5 bases. The CDR3 runs 11 residues. V shed 3 bases and J shed 11 bases, with 11 bases lying between them. CDR1 is SGHRS, CDR2 YFSETQ, per germline.

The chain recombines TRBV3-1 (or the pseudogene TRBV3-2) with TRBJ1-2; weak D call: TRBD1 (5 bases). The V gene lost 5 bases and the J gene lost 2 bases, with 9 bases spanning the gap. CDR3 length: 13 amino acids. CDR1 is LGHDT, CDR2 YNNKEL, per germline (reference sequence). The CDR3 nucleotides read TGTGCCAGCAGCTGGCAGGGAAACTATGGCTACACCTTC. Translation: CASSWQGNYGYTF.

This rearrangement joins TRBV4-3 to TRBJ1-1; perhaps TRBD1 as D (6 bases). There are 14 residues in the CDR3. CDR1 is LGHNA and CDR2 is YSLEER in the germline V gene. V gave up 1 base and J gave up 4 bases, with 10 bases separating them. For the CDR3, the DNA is TGCGCCAGCAGCCAAGTTCCCAGGGGCACTGAAGCTTTCTTT. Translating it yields CASSQVPRGTEAFF.

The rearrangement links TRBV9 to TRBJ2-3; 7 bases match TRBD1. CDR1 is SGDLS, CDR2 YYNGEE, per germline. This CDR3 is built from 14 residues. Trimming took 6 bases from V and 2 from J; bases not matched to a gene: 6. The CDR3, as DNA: TGTGCCAGCAACCCGACAGGGATCACAGATACGCAGTATTTT. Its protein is CASNPTGITDTQYF.

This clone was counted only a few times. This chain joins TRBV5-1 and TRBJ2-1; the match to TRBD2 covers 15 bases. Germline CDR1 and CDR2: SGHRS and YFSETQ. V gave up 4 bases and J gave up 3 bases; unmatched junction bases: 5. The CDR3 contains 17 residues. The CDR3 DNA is TGCGCCAGCAGCCGGACTAGCGGGGGGGCTAGCTACAATGAGCAGTTCTTC. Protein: CASSRTSGGASYNEQFF.

The CDR3 nucleotides read TGTGCCATCTATAACGGGACTACCATAGAGACCCAGTACTTC. It codes for CAIYNGTTIETQYF. This chain uses TRBV21-1 with TRBJ2-5; the DNA was not compared with TRBD2, the D call given in the table. TRBV21-1 is a pseudogene. This CDR3 is 14 amino acids long.

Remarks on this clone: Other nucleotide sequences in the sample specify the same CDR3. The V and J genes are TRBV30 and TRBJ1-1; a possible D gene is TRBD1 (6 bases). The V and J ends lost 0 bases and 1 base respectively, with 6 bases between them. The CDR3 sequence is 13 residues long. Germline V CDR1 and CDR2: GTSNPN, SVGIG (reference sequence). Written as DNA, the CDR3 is TGTGCCTGGAGTGTACAGGGGAACACTGAAGCTTTCTTT. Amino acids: CAWSVQGNTEAFF.

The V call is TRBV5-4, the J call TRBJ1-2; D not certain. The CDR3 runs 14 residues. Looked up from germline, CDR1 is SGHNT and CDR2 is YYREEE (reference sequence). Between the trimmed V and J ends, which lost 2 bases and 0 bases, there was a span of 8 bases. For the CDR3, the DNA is TGTGCCAGCAGCTTATTCACGGCTAACTATGGCTACACCTTC. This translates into CASSLFTANYGYTF.

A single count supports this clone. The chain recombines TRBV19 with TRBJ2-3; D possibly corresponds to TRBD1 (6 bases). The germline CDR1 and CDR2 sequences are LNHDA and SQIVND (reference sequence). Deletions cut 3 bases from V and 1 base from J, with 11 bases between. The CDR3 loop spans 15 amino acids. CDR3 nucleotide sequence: TGTGCCAGTAGTATTTTGGCAGGGGGCACAGATACGCAGTATTTT. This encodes CASSILAGGTDTQYF.

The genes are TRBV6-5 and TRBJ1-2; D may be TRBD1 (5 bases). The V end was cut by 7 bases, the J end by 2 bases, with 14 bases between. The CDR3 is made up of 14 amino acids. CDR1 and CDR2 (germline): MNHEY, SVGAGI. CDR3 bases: TGTGCCAGCACTCAGGGCCCCCTCAACTATGGCTACACCTTC. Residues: CASTQGPLNYGYTF.

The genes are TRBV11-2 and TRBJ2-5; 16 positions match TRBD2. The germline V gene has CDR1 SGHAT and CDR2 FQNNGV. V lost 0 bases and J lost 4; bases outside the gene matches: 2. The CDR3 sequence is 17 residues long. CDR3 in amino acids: CASSLEGTSGGAETQYF. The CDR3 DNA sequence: TGTGCCAGCAGCTTAGAAGGGACTAGCGGGGGGGCAGAGACCCAGTACTTC.

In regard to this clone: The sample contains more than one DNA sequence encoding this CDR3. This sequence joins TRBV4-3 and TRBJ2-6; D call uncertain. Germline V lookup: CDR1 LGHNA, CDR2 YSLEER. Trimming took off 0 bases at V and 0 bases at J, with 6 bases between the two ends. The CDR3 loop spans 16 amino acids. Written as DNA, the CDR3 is TGCGCCAGCAGCCAAGAATCCGGCTCTGGGGCCAACGTCCTGACTTTC. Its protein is CASSQESGSGANVLTF.